Each of the 28 T cell receptor beta chains below was sequenced from the same sample in a study of blood T cell repertoires in COVID-19. Profiled with immunoSEQ multiplex PCR; TCRdb holds only in-frame clones, not every one. This sample has fewer than 200,000 clones, with 79% found just once. The sequencing input was PBMCs or T cells enriched from blood (not recorded which). The receptors shown here come from a woman aged 70-85 years in a cohort exposed to, infected with or recovered from COVID-19 (not recorded which).

The chain links TRBV6-1 to TRBJ1-3; possibly TRBD1 for D (6 bases). The germline V gene encodes CDR1 MNHNS and CDR2 SASEGT. The ends were cut back, 1 base at V and 1 base at J, with 11 bases in the middle. This CDR3 is built from 16 residues. CDR3 bases: TGTGCCAGCAGTGAAGGAGGGGGTAGTTCTGGAAACACCATATATTTT. This translates into CASSEGGGSSGNTIYF.

The genes are TRBV19 and TRBJ2-1; tentative D call: TRBD1 (7 bases). Germline V gives CDR1 LNHDA, CDR2 SQIVND (reference sequence). The CDR3 loop spans 18 amino acids. V was trimmed by 1 base and J by 2 bases, leaving 18 bases between them. For the CDR3, the DNA is TGTGCCAGTAGTATAGCCGGGCGGGGACAGCTCACCTACAATGAGCAGTTCTTC. This codes for CASSIAGRGQLTYNEQFF.

This clone was counted between two and nine times. The rearrangement links TRBV19 to TRBJ2-1; 11 bases align to TRBD2. The CDR3 is 16 amino acids. Per germline, CDR1 LNHDA and CDR2 SQIVND (reference sequence). After removal of 4 bases from V and 3 bases from J, the junction contained 5 bases not matched to a gene. DNA of the CDR3: TGTGCCAGTAGTACCCAACTAGCGGGAGTCTACAATGAGCAGTTCTTC. It translates to CASSTQLAGVYNEQFF.

V is TRBV28 and J is TRBJ1-2; D is uncertain. CDR3 length equals 13 residues. Germline CDR1 reads MDHEN; CDR2 reads SYDVKM. Trimming removed 7 bases from V and 2 bases from J, with 11 bases in between. CDR3 nucleotide sequence: TGTGCCAGCATTCCCGACATAAACTATGGCTACACCTTC. Residues: CASIPDINYGYTF.

In its sample, this clone was seen a few times. V and J are TRBV21-1 and TRBJ2-2; the DNA was not compared with TRBD2, the D call given in the table. TRBV21-1 is flagged as a pseudogene. The CDR3 runs 19 residues. The CDR3 bases are TGTGCCAGCAGCAATGTTCCGGGTAAGAAGGTCCAAGAGACCGGGGAGCTGTTTTTT. It encodes CASSNVPGKKVQETGELFF.

This clone was observed a handful of times. J is TRBJ2-7 and V is TRBV28; D uncertain. This CDR3 comprises 12 residues. Germline assignment: CDR1 MDHEN and CDR2 SYDVKM. V dropped 1 base and J dropped 6 bases, with 7 bases sitting between them. CDR3 sequence: CASSLSSSEQYF. CDR3 in DNA: TGTGCCAGCAGTTTATCTTCCAGCGAGCAGTACTTC.

This chain connects TRBV6-5 to TRBJ2-1; 7 bases are a match to TRBD1. CDR1 and CDR2 (germline): MNHEY, SVGAGI. CDR3 length equals 13 residues. The J segment lost 6 bases and the V segment lost 7 bases, leaving 6 bases of the junction unmatched. CDR3 in amino acids: CASMVSGGNEQFF. The CDR3 DNA sequence: TGTGCCAGCATGGTATCAGGGGGCAATGAGCAGTTCTTC.

This clone has only a few counts. The chain has TRBV15 and TRBJ1-5; D remains unclear. This CDR3 is built from 16 residues. Trimming took off 3 bases at V and 0 bases at J, with 12 bases between the two ends. Germline assignment: CDR1 LNHNV and CDR2 YYDKDF (reference sequence). CDR3 region: CATSRGRPISNQPQHF. CDR3 DNA sequence: TGTGCCACCAGCAGGGGGAGACCGATTAGCAATCAGCCCCAGCATTTT.

This clone was counted only a few times. The rearrangement uses TRBV7-9 and TRBJ2-1; D might be TRBD2 (5 bases). V lost 0 bases and J 2 bases, leaving 17 bases between the germline ends. Per germline, CDR1 SEHNR and CDR2 FQNEAQ (reference sequence). The CDR3 contains 18 residues. CDR3 DNA: TGTGCCAGCAGCTTAGCCGCTTTCACTGGACTTCCCTACAATGAGCAGTTCTTC. The encoded protein is CASSLAAFTGLPYNEQFF.

In this sample, this clone turned up a few times. The rearrangement uses TRBV19 and TRBJ1-5; D remains unclear. Trimming cost V 11 bases and J 0 bases, with 11 bases left between them. The length of the CDR3 is 13 residues. Per the germline V gene, CDR1 is LNHDA and CDR2 is SQIVND (reference sequence). DNA of the CDR3: TGTGCCGCAGATAAATATAGCAATCAGCCCCAGCATTTT. This codes for CAADKYSNQPQHF.

The V gene is TRBV5-1, the J gene TRBJ1-3; D unresolved. The V gene lost 0 bases and the J gene lost 0 bases, with 13 bases spanning the gap. The CDR3 is 17 amino acids. Per germline, CDR1 SGHRS and CDR2 YFSETQ. In nucleotides, the CDR3 is TGCGCCAGCAGCTTGGGGGCCAGCTTCAGCTCTGGAAACACCATATATTTT. Protein product: CASSLGASFSSGNTIYF. The variable domain in full, with the rest retrieved from reference TRBV5-1 and TRBJ1-3, is KAGVTQTPRYLIKTRGQQVTLSCSPISGHRSVSWYQQTPGQGLQFLFEYFSETQRNKGNFPGRFSGRQFSNSRSEMNVSTLELGDSALYLCASSLGASFSSGNTIYFGEGSWLTVV.

This chain uses TRBV2 with TRBJ2-7, with D unclear. V gave up 1 base and J gave up 2 bases, with 9 bases separating them. Germline CDR1 SNHLY, CDR2 FYNNEI. The CDR3 totals 14 residues. CDR3 region: CASSEGLPPYEQYF. The CDR3, as DNA: TGTGCCAGCAGTGAAGGTCTACCGCCCTACGAGCAGTACTTC.

This clone was seen ten or more times. The chain is built from TRBV7-6 and TRBJ2-1; TRBD2 matches at 11 bases. From germline, CDR1 is SGHVS and CDR2 FNYEAQ. The CDR3 has 16 amino acids. Trimming took 1 base from V and 6 from J; bases not matched to a gene: 5. The CDR3 loop reads CASSLGNSGRANEQFF. As DNA, the CDR3 is TGTGCCAGCAGCTTAGGGAATAGCGGGAGGGCCAATGAGCAGTTCTTC.

A word on this clone: A much larger clone lies one base from this, so it may be a read error. The rearrangement uses TRBV7-3 and TRBJ1-1, with D possibly TRBD1 on 5 matching bases. The CDR3 is 13 residues long. Trimming removed 6 bases at V and 1 base at J, with 9 bases between. The germline V gene has CDR1 SGHTA and CDR2 FQGTGA. The CDR3 DNA follows: TGTGCCAGCAGTTTACAGGAGAACACTGAAGCTTTCTTT. Translating gives CASSLQENTEAFF.

The chain is built from TRBV2 and TRBJ1-1; no reliable D call. Deletions cut 8 bases from V and 8 bases from J, with 9 bases between. The length of the CDR3 is 10 residues. CDR1 and CDR2 (germline): SNHLY, FYNNEI. CDR3 coding DNA: TGTGCCAGCCGGTACCGGGAAGCTTTCTTT. Its protein is CASRYREAFF.

This clone is a singleton in its sample. This chain connects TRBV27 to TRBJ1-2; D may be TRBD1 (5 bases). Trimming took off 6 bases at V and 1 base at J, with 21 bases between the two ends. This CDR3 comprises 17 residues. Germline CDR1 is MNHEY and CDR2 is SMNVEV (reference sequence). CDR3 DNA: TGTGCCAGCAGCAGCGGTGGCGGGGCCCTCCTTAACTATGGCTACACCTTC. This codes for CASSSGGGALLNYGYTF.

V usage is TRBV18 and J usage is TRBJ1-5; 11 positions agree with TRBD1. J was trimmed by 6 bases and V by 5 bases; bases with no gene match: 9. This CDR3 contains 16 residues. Germline V gene lookup returns CDR1 KGHSH and CDR2 LQKENI. The CDR3 sequence is CASSIWDRGISQPQHF. CDR3 DNA sequence: TGTGCCAGCTCAATATGGGACAGGGGGATTAGTCAGCCCCAGCATTTT.

This rearrangement joins TRBV2 to TRBJ1-4; perhaps TRBD1 as D (6 bases). Germline-derived CDR1 and CDR2 are SNHLY and FYNNEI. The CDR3 is 14 amino acids. Deletions cut 5 bases from V and 7 bases from J, with 14 bases between. The CDR3 here is CASSFTGNAEKLFF. DNA of the CDR3: TGTGCCAGCAGTTTTACAGGGAATGCTGAAAAACTGTTTTTT.

This sequence joins TRBV3-1 (or the pseudogene TRBV3-2) and TRBJ1-6; the D gene is possibly TRBD1 (5 bases). The ends were cut back, 7 bases at V and 5 bases at J, with 15 bases in the middle. Germline V gene data show CDR1 as LGHDT and CDR2 as YNNKEL (reference sequence). This CDR3 region has 15 residues. Here the CDR3 reads CASTQGGRDNSPLHF. The CDR3 DNA sequence: TGTGCCAGCACCCAGGGAGGGAGGGATAATTCACCCCTCCACTTT.

The CDR3: CSARGPEKLFF. The CDR3 nucleotides are TGCAGTGCTAGGGGCCCGGAAAAACTGTTTTTT. V is TRBV20-1 and J is TRBJ1-4; D gene unclear. The V and J ends lost 3 bases and 8 bases respectively, with 7 bases between them. Germline CDR1 is DFQATT and CDR2 is SNEGSKA (reference sequence). The CDR3 is 11 amino acids.

The rearrangement joins TRBV5-1 to TRBJ2-1; possibly TRBD2 for D (6 bases). CDR1 is SGHRS, CDR2 YFSETQ, per germline. This CDR3 contains 14 residues. The V end lost 7 bases, the J end lost 4 bases, and 15 bases lay between the germline ends. The CDR3 sequence is CASQVSGSYNEQFF. Here the CDR3 DNA reads TGCGCCAGCCAGGTCAGCGGGTCTTACAATGAGCAGTTCTTC.

This sequence joins TRBV11-3 and TRBJ2-1; TRBD2 matches at 10 bases. The ends lost 6 bases at V and 7 bases at J; junction bases unmatched: 6. Germline V CDR1 and CDR2: SGHNT, YENEEA. The CDR3 runs 14 residues. As DNA, the CDR3 is TGTGCCAGCAGTTGGGGACTAGCGAGTAATGAGCAGTTCTTC. It codes for CASSWGLASNEQFF.

V usage is TRBV11-2 and J usage is TRBJ2-3; the D gene is possibly TRBD2 (5 bases). V shed 1 base and J shed 6 bases, with 14 bases lying between them. CDR3 size: 15 residues. The V gene's germline CDR1 is SGHAT and CDR2 FQNNGV. The CDR3 DNA sequence: TGTGCCAGCAGCTTAGTAAAGCCCCGCGGGGATACGCAGTATTTT. Its translation is CASSLVKPRGDTQYF.

This chain joins TRBV7-8 and TRBJ2-7; 10 nucleotides align to TRBD2. Germline V lookup: CDR1 SGHVS, CDR2 FQNEAQ. With 5 bases clipped from V and 0 bases from J, the junction kept 4 bases outside the gene matches. The CDR3 is 15 amino acids. The CDR3 reads CASSPGLAISYEQYF. As DNA, the CDR3 is TGTGCCAGCAGCCCGGGACTAGCGATCTCCTACGAGCAGTACTTC.

The chain carries TRBV5-1 and TRBJ1-1, with TRBD1 as a possible D gene (5 bases). This CDR3 comprises 15 residues. Germline V gene sequence: CDR1 SGHRS, CDR2 YFSETQ. The ends were cut back, 4 bases at V and 4 bases at J, with 17 bases in the middle. CDR3 bases: TGCGCCAGCAGCCTTCAGCGGTCGGGGGGCACTGAAGCTTTCTTT. Translating it yields CASSLQRSGGTEAFF.

The chain recombines TRBV5-8 with TRBJ2-7, with TRBD1 matching over 8 bases. From germline, CDR1 is SGHTS and CDR2 YDEGEE. V lost 0 bases, J lost 3 bases, and 2 bases stayed unmatched. The CDR3 length is 14 residues. In DNA form, the CDR3 reads TGTGCCAGCAGCTTGGTGGACAGGGTCTACGAGCAGTACTTC. Protein: CASSLVDRVYEQYF.

This chain connects TRBV6-2 or TRBV6-3 to TRBJ2-1; D might be TRBD1 (5 bases). Trimming removed 0 bases from V and 8 bases from J, with 11 bases in between. Germline V gene sequence: CDR1 MNHEY, CDR2 SVGEGT. The CDR3 covers 14 residues. This CDR3 is CASSYSNRLDEQFF. In DNA form, the CDR3 reads TGTGCCAGCAGTTACTCGAACAGGTTGGATGAGCAGTTCTTC.

The chain recombines TRBV5-1 with TRBJ2-1, with 8 bases aligning to TRBD2. V lost 4 bases and J lost 1; bases outside the gene matches: 7. The CDR3 contains 16 residues. The germline V gene has CDR1 SGHRS and CDR2 YFSETQ. The CDR3 here is CASSRMTSVSYNEQFF. DNA of the CDR3: TGCGCCAGCAGCAGGATGACTAGCGTTTCCTACAATGAGCAGTTCTTC.